Sequencing of this T cell receptor beta chain was carried out in a study of tissue T cells after allogeneic stem cell transplantation. About this clone: As yet, its antigen is unknown. Genes and germline come from the mouse. The read is 1 residue too short to cover the CDR3 end, so that end is filled in from the germline J gene.

Libraries were prepared by immunoSEQ multiplex PCR; TCRdb keeps only in-frame clonotypes and omits some of them. The repertoire holds about 22,000 clones, with around 70% as singletons. Notes on the study in general: Blood and spleen captured only part of the tissue TCR repertoire. Some tissue clones might be persisting host cells; their alloreactivity or antigen specificity was not determined. Anatomically similar tissues had similar TCR repertoires within each patient.

Germline CDR1 reads LGHNA; CDR2 reads YNLKQL (reference sequence). CDR3 length equals 15 residues. Trimming took off 4 bases at V and 0 bases at J, with 9 bases between the two ends. This clonotype was sampled from a female BALB/c mouse in good health. The mice in this strain carry MHC haplotype H2-d. The rearrangement links TRBV5 to TRBJ2-2, with D possibly matching TRBD1 (6 bases). Sequencing input: blood. The sequenced CDR3 bases are TGTGCCAGCAGCCCCGGGACACCAAACACCGGGCAGCTCTAC. It yields the protein CASSPGTPNTGQLY. The whole CDR3 sequence is CASSPGTPNTGQLYF.